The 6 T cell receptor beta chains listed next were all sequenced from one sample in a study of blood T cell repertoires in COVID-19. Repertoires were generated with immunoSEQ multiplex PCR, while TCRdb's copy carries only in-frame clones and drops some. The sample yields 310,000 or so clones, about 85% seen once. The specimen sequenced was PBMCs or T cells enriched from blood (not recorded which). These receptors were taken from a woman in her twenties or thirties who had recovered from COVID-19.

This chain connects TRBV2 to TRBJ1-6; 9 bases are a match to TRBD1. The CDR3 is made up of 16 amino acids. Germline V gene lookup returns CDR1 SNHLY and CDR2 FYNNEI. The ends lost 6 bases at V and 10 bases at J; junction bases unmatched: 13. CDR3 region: CASSFGQGQGASPLHF. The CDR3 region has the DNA TGTGCCAGCAGCTTCGGCCAGGGACAGGGTGCCTCACCCCTCCACTTT.

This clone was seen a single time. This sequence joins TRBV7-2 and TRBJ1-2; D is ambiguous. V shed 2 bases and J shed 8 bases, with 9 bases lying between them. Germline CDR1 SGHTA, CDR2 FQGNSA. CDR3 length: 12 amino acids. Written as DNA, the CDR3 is TGTGCCAGCAGCTTAAGCGGGGTCGGCTACACCTTC. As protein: CASSLSGVGYTF.

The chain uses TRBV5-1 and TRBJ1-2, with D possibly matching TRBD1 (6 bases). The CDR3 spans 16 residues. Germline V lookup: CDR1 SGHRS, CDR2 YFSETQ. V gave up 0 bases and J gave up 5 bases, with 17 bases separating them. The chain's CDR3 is CASSLGVGRGDYGYTF. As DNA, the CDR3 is TGCGCCAGCAGCTTGGGTGTCGGCAGGGGTGATTATGGCTACACCTTC.

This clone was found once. Here the CDR3 reads CASSPGLGNTEAFF. CDR3 coding DNA: TGCGCCAGCAGCCCGGGACTGGGGAACACTGAAGCTTTCTTT. The V gene is TRBV5-1, the J gene TRBJ1-1; D might be TRBD1 (5 bases). The CDR3 contains 14 residues. The V end was cut by 4 bases, the J end by 1 base, with 11 bases between. CDR1 and CDR2 from the germline V gene are SGHRS and YFSETQ.

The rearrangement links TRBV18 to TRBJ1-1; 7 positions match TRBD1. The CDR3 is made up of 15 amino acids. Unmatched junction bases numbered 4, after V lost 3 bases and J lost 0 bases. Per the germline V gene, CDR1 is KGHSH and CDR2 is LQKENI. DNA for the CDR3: TGTGCCAGCTCACCTAAACAGGGGCTGAACACTGAAGCTTTCTTT. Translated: CASSPKQGLNTEAFF.

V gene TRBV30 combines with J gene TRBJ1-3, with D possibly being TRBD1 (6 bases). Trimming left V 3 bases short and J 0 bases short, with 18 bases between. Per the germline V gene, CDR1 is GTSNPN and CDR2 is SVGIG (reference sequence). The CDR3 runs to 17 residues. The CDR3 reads CAWRNWAGEYSGNTIYF. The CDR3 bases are TGTGCCTGGAGAAACTGGGCAGGGGAATACTCTGGAAACACCATATATTTT.